Each of the 13 T cell receptor beta chains below was sequenced from the same sample in a study of PD-L1 blockade in urothelial cancer. Using immunoSEQ multiplex PCR, the repertoire was profiled, and TCRdb retains in-frame clones only, with some absent. Among 55,000 or so clones listed, over 75% were seen once. The starting material was PBMCs, obtained around atezolizumab (anti-PD-L1) treatment. These receptors were taken from a man in his forties with urothelial cancer.

V and J are TRBV6-1 and TRBJ2-3, with D perhaps matching TRBD2 (7 bases). V lost 9 bases, J lost 9 bases, and 16 bases lay in between. The germline V gene has CDR1 MNHNS and CDR2 SASEGT. CDR3 size: 12 residues. This CDR3 reads CASAEGGQTQYF. In DNA form, the CDR3 reads TGTGCCAGTGCCGAGGGGGGGCAGACGCAGTATTTT.

This chain joins TRBV4-1 and TRBJ2-1; D might be TRBD2 (5 bases). From germline, CDR1 is MGHRA and CDR2 YSYEKL. The CDR3 sequence is 15 residues long. Trimming took 3 bases from V and 4 from J, leaving 13 bases between them. CDR3 sequence (DNA): TGCGCCAGCAGCCAGCCCACGGGGTCTTACAATGAGCAGTTCTTC. It specifies CASSQPTGSYNEQFF.

This chain joins TRBV7-2 and TRBJ2-1, with no clear D. The V gene lost 1 base and the J gene lost 7 bases, with 8 bases spanning the gap. This CDR3 is 13 amino acids long. Per the germline V gene, CDR1 is SGHTA and CDR2 is FQGNSA. CDR3 DNA sequence: TGTGCCAGCAGCTTAGTTGCGCAAAATGAGCAGTTCTTC. Translating it yields CASSLVAQNEQFF.

The CDR3 region is CASSLTTGAGNTIYF. The CDR3 DNA reads TGTGCCAGCAGCTTAACGACAGGGGCTGGAAACACCATATATTTT. The V and J genes are TRBV7-9 and TRBJ1-3, with TRBD1 identical over 8 bases. Germline V lookup: CDR1 SEHNR, CDR2 FQNEAQ (reference sequence). Trimming at V came to 2 bases and at J to 2 bases, leaving 2 bases not matched to a gene. The CDR3 has 15 amino acids.

This chain connects TRBV5-1 to TRBJ1-5, with D tentatively TRBD1 (5 bases). The V gene's germline CDR1 is SGHRS and CDR2 YFSETQ. V lost 0 bases, J lost 3 bases, and 10 bases lay in between. The CDR3 runs 15 residues. CDR3 residues: CASSLGQGNNQPQHF. The DNA for the CDR3 is TGCGCCAGCAGCTTGGGGCAGGGCAACAATCAGCCCCAGCATTTT.

This chain links TRBV6-1 with TRBJ2-7, with 12 bases aligning to TRBD1. This CDR3 spans 17 amino acids. Germline assignment: CDR1 MNHNS and CDR2 SASEGT. Germline trimming cut 3 bases from V and 3 bases from J; bases unmatched to any gene: 9. CDR3 nucleotide sequence: TGTGCCAGCAGTGACTTTGGCGGGACAGGGGGCGGCTACGAGCAGTACTTC. This codes for CASSDFGGTGGGYEQYF.

The V call is TRBV27, the J call TRBJ1-1, with 8 bases lining up with TRBD1. Unmatched junction bases numbered 6, after V lost 5 bases and J lost 4 bases. Germline V gene sequence: CDR1 MNHEY, CDR2 SMNVEV (reference sequence). The CDR3 totals 14 residues. CDR3 region: CASSEYRGSTEAFF. The CDR3 nucleotides read TGTGCCAGCAGTGAATACAGGGGGAGCACTGAAGCTTTCTTT.

Concerning this clone itself: The missing conserved phenylalanine or tryptophan at the end of this CDR3 makes a read error likely. The genes are TRBV5-4 and TRBJ2-7; 8 nucleotides line up with TRBD1. With 1 base clipped from V and 5 bases from J, the junction kept 11 bases outside the gene matches. This CDR3 region has 16 residues. Germline CDR1 SGHNT, CDR2 YYREEE (reference sequence). The CDR3 is CASSLMGQGARDEQYL. CDR3 DNA sequence: TGTGCCAGCAGCTTGATGGGGCAGGGGGCGCGTGACGAGCAGTACCTC.

The rearrangement uses TRBV4-1 and TRBJ2-3, with 10 bases fitting TRBD2. Germline CDR1 is MGHRA and CDR2 is YSYEKL. The V gene end was trimmed by 3 bases and the J gene end by 13 bases; junction bases not matched to a gene: 7. The CDR3 is 13 residues long. In DNA, the CDR3 is TGCGCCAGCAGCCACGATCCTACTAGCGGGAAGTATTTT. Translated: CASSHDPTSGKYF.

V and J are TRBV18 and TRBJ1-1; D remains unclear. CDR1 and CDR2 (germline): KGHSH, LQKENI. The CDR3 is 14 amino acids. V dropped 2 bases and J dropped 2 bases, with 9 bases sitting between them. The CDR3 DNA follows: TGTGCCAGCTCACCAGCCGCCAGAAACACTGAAGCTTTCTTT. Translation gives CASSPAARNTEAFF.

The gene calls are TRBV6-6 and TRBJ2-3, with D unresolved. The CDR3 runs 12 residues. The germline V and J ends were trimmed by 4 bases and 4 bases, with 6 bases remaining between them. Per germline, CDR1 MNHNY and CDR2 SVGAGI (reference sequence). CDR3 nucleotide sequence: TGTGCCAGCAGTTCCCAGGCAGATACGCAGTATTTT. This encodes CASSSQADTQYF.

This clone was detected only a few times. V usage is TRBV5-1 and J usage is TRBJ1-5, with 8 bases aligning to TRBD1. V shed 5 bases and J 1 base; nucleotides not matched to a gene: 14. Germline V gene sequence: CDR1 SGHRS, CDR2 YFSETQ. The CDR3 covers 18 residues. CDR3: CASSPAIDRGRSNQPQHF. The CDR3, as DNA: TGCGCCAGCAGTCCGGCGATTGACAGGGGAAGGAGCAATCAGCCCCAGCATTTT.

The V and J genes are TRBV19 and TRBJ2-7, with TRBD1 matching over 7 bases. V was pared by 3 bases and J by 3 bases, with 11 bases of the junction left unmatched. Looked up from germline, CDR1 is LNHDA and CDR2 is SQIVND (reference sequence). This CDR3 has 16 amino acids. CDR3 in DNA: TGTGCCAGTAGTATGACGCTCCGGGGACAGTACTACGAGCAGTACTTC. Translating gives CASSMTLRGQYYEQYF.